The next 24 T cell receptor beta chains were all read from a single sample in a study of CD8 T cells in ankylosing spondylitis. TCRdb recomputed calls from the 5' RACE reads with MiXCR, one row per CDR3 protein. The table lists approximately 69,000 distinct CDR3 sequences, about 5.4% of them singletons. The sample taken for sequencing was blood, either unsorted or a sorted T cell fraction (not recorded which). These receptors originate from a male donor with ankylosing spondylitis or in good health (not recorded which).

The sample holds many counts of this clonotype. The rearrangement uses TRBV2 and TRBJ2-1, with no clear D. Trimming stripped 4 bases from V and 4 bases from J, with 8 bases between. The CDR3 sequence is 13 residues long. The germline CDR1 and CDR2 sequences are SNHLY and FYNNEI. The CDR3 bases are TGTGCCAGCAGTGTCCCCCCATACAATGAGCAGTTCTTC. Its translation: CASSVPPYNEQFF.

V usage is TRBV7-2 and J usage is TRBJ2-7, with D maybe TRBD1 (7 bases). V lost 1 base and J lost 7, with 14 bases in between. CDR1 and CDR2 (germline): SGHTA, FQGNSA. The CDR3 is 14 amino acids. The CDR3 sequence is CASSLGRGVLEQYF. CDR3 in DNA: TGTGCCAGCAGCTTAGGCAGGGGGGTATTGGAGCAGTACTTC.

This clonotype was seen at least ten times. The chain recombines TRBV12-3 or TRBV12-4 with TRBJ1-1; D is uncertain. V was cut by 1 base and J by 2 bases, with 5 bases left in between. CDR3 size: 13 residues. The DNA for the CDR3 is TGTGCCAGCAGTTTAGGACCAAACACTGAAGCTTTCTTT. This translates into CASSLGPNTEAFF.

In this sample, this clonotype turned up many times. The CDR3 region has the DNA TGCGCCAGCAGCTTGGAGGGGGCCTGGGAGCAGTACTTC. Encoded protein: CASSLEGAWEQYF. The chain carries TRBV5-1 and TRBJ2-7, with 7 bases fitting TRBD1. V lost 0 bases, J lost 7 bases, and 4 bases stayed unmatched. Germline V gene sequence: CDR1 SGHRS, CDR2 YFSETQ. The CDR3 contains 13 residues.

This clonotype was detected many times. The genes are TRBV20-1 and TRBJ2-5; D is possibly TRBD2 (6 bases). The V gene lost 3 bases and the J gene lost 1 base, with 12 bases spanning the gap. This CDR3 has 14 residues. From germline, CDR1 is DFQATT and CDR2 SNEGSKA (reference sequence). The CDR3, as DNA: TGCAGTGCTAGTACGGCGGGGACCCAAGAGACCCAGTACTTC. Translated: CSASTAGTQETQYF.

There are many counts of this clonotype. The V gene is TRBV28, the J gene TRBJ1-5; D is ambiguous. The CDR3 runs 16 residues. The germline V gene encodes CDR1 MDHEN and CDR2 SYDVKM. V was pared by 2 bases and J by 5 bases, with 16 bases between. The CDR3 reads CASSLRSLNDYQPQHF. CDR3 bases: TGTGCCAGCAGTTTAAGGTCCCTGAATGATTATCAGCCCCAGCATTTT.

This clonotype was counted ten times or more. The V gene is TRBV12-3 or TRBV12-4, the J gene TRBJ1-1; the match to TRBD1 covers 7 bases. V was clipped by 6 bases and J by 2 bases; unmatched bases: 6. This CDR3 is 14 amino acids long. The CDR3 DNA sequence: TGTGCCAGCAGCCAAGGACAGGTTAACACTGAAGCTTTCTTT. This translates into CASSQGQVNTEAFF.

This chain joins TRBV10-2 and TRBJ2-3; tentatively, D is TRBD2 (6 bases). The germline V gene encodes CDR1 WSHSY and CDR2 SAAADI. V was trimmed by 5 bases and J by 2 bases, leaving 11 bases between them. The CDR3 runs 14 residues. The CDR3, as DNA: TGCGCCAGCAGTAACCGGGGGACCACAGATACGCAGTATTTT. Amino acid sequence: CASSNRGTTDTQYF.

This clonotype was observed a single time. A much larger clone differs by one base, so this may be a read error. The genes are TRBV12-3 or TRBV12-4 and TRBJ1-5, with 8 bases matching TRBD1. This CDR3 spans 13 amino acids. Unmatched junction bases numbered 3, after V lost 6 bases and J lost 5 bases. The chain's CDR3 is CASRPTGDQPQHF. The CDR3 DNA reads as TGTGCCAGCAGGCCGACAGGGGATCAGCCCCAGCATTTT.

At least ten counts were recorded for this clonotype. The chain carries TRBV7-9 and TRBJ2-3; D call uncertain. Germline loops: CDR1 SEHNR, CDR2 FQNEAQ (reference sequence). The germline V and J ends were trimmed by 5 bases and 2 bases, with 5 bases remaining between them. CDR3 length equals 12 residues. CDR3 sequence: CASSRPTDTQYF. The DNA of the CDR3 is TGTGCCAGCAGCCGCCCCACAGATACGCAGTATTTT.

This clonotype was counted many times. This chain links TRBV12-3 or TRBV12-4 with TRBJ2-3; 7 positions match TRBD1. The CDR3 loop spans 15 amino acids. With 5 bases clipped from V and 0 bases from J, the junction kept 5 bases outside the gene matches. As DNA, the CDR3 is TGTGCCAGCAGTCAACAGGGGCAAAGCACAGATACGCAGTATTTT. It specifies CASSQQGQSTDTQYF.

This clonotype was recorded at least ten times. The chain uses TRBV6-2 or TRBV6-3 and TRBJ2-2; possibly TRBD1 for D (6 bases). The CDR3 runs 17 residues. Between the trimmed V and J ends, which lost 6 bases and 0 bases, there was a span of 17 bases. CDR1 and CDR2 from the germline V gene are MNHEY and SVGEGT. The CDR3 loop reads CASRRTPSGANTGELFF. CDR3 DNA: TGTGCCAGCAGACGGACGCCCTCAGGGGCGAACACCGGGGAGCTGTTTTTT.

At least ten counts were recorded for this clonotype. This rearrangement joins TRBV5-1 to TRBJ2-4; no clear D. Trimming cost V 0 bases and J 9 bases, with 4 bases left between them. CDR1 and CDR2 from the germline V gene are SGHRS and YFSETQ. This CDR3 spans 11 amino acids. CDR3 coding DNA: TGCGCCAGCAGCTTGGAAGGCATTCAGTACTTC. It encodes CASSLEGIQYF.

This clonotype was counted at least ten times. The CDR3 nucleotides are TGTGCCAGAACCCCCGGGACAGGTAACAATGAGCAGTTCTTC. Amino acid sequence: CARTPGTGNNEQFF. This chain joins TRBV27 and TRBJ2-1; 8 bases fit TRBD1. The CDR3 has 14 amino acids. Germline loops: CDR1 MNHEY, CDR2 SMNVEV (reference sequence). V gave up 9 bases and J gave up 5 bases; unmatched junction bases: 9.

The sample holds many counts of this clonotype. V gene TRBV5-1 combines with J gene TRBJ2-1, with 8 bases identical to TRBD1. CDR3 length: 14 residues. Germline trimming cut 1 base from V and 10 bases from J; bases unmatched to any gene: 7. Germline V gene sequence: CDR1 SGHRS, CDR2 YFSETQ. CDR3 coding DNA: TGCGCCAGCAGCTTGTCCCCAGGGGGCTGGGAGCAGTTCTTC. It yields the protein CASSLSPGGWEQFF.

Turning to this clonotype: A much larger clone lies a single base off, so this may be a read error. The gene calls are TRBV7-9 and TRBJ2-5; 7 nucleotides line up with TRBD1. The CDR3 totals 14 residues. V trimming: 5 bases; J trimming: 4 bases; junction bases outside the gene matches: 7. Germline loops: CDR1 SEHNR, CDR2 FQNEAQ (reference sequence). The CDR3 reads CASSLQGVRETQYF. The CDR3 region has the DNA TGTGCCAGCAGCCTCCAGGGGGTGAGAGAGACCCAGTACTTC. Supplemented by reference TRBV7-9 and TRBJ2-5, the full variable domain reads DTGVSQNPRHKITKRGQNVTFRCDPISEHNRLYWYRQTLGQGPEFLTYFQNEAQLEKSRLLSDRFSAERPKGSFSTLEIQRTEQGDSAMYLCASSLQGVRETQYFGPGTRLLVL.

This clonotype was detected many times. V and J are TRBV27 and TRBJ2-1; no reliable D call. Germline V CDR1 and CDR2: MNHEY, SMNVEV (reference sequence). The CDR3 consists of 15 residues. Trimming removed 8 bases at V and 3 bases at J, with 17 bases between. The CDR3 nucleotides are TGTGCCAGCGCACCTTTTAGCACCCTCTACAATGAGCAGTTCTTC. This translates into CASAPFSTLYNEQFF.

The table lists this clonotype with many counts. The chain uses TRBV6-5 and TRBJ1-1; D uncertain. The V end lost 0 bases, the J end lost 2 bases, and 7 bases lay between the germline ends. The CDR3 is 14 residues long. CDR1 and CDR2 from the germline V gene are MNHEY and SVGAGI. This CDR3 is CASSYSSPNTEAFF. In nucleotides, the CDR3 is TGTGCCAGCAGTTACTCATCACCCAACACTGAAGCTTTCTTT.

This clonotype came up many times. The chain's CDR3 is CSVEGGAFLLQETQYF. Written as DNA, the CDR3 is TGCAGCGTTGAAGGGGGCGCTTTCCTCCTCCAAGAGACCCAGTACTTC. V and J are TRBV29-1 and TRBJ2-5, with a possible D match to TRBD1 (5 bases). This CDR3 comprises 16 residues. V was pared by 1 base and J by 1 base, with 16 bases between. CDR1 and CDR2 (germline): SQVTM, ANQGSEA.

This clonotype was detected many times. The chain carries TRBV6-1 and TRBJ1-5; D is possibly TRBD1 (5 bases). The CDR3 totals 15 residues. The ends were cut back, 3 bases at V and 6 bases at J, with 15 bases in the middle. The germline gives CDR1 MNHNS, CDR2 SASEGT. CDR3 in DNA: TGTGCCAGCAGTGAGTTAGAAGGGGATGCTCAGCCCCAGCATTTT. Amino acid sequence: CASSELEGDAQPQHF.

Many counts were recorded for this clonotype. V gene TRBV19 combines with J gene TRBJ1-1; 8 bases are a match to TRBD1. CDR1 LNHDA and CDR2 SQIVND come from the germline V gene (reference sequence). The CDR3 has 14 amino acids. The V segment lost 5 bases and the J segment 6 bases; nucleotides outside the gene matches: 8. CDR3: CASSPWTGRAEAFF. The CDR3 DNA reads TGTGCCAGTAGTCCCTGGACAGGGAGAGCTGAAGCTTTCTTT.

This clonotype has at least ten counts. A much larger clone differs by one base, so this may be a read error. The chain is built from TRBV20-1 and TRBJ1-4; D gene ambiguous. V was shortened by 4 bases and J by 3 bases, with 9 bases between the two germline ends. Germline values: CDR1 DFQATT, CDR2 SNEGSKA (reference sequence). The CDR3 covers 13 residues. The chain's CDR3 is CSATSPANEKLFF. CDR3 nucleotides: TGCAGTGCTACGAGCCCCGCTAATGAAAAACTGTTTTTT.

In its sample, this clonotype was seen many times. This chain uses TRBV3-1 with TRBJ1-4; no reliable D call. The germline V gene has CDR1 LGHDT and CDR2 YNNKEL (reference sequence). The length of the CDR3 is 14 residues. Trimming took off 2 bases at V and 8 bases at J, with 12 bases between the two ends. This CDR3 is CASSQRNAREKLFF. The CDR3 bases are TGTGCCAGCAGCCAAAGGAACGCTCGGGAAAAACTGTTTTTT. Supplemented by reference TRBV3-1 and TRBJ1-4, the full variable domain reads DTAVSQTPKYLVTQMGNDKSIKCEQNLGHDTMYWYKQDSKKFLKIMFSYNNKELIINETVPNRFSPKSPDKAHLNLHINSLELGDSAVYFCASSQRNAREKLFFGSGTQLSVL.

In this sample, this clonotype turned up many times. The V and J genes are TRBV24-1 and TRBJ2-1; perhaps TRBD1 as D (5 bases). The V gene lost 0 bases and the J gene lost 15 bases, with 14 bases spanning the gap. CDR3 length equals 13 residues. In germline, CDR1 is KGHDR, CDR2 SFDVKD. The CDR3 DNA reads TGTGCCACCAGTGATTTGTCAGGGCAAAGTCGGTTCTTC. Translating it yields CATSDLSGQSRFF.